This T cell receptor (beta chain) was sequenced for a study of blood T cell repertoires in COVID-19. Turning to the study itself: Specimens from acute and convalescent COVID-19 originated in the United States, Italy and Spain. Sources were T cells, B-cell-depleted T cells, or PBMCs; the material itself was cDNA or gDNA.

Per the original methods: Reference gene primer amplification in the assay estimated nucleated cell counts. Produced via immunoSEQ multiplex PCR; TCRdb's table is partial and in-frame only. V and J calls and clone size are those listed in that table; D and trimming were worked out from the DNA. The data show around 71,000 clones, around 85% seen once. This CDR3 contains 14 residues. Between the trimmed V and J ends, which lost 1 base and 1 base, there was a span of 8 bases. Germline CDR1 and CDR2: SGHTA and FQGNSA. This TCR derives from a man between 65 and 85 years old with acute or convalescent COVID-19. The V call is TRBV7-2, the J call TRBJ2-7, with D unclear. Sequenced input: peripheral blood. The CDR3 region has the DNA TGTGCCAGCAGCTTAGGTCCAGCGTCCTACGAGCAGTACTTC. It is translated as CASSLGPASYEQYF.